The clone carrying this T cell receptor (beta chain) was picked up a small number of times. This sample is drawn from a study of blood T cell repertoires in COVID-19. The CDR3 runs 13 residues. V was trimmed by 6 bases and J by 6 bases, leaving 15 bases between them. Generated by immunoSEQ multiplex PCR, the TCRdb table keeps only in-frame clones and is missing some. The table has about 110,000 clones, around nine tenths seen once. This receptor was taken from a man between 40 and 49 years old with acute or convalescent COVID-19. The rearrangement joins TRBV12-3 or TRBV12-4 to TRBJ2-7; D call uncertain. Sequencing was performed on peripheral blood. The CDR3 loop reads CASSPILRGEQYF. CDR3 coding DNA: TGTGCCAGCAGCCCGATACTAAGAGGCGAGCAGTACTTC.